This T cell receptor (beta chain) was captured in a study of T cell responses to AZD1222 COVID-19 vaccine (dated by TCRdb to the early 2020s). The study in broad terms: AZD1222 recipients given second doses at about 4 weeks or at about 12 weeks were pooled, since spike-specific TCR depth and breadth were not found to differ between the two schedules. A total of around 240 trial participants underwent TCR sequencing, of whom roughly 210 received two doses of AZD1222 and about 25 received two doses of the MenACWY control vaccine. Trial participants were enrolled by age into subgroups of 18-55, 56-69 and 70-plus years, and around 150, 28 and 57 TCR-sequenced participants, respectively, were included in these subgroups.

Spanning cysteine to phenylalanine, the CDR3 consists of 15 amino acids. Kept here is only the CDR3 DNA, which spans 45 bases and is read in frame from base 1. V loses 6 bases of germline sequence and J loses 1 base, and the interval between the two ends is 15 bases. CDR1 and CDR2 are read off the germline V gene (reference sequence) as MNHEY and SMNVEV. Summary of the overall study and its limitations: The vaccine-associated CD4 TCRs covered the entire spike protein, and the dominant responses fell in regions 160-218 and 743-854. The 56-69-year group was small, and its depth increase did not reach significance, likely because of low power. Participants were mostly white British and included more females than males, and it was suggested by the authors that clonal diversity may have been underestimated. Because no day 14 peak-response samples were available, the repertoires could be characterized only after the peak T cell response. Only six AZD1222 recipients were SARS-CoV-2 seropositive at baseline, limiting conclusions about previously exposed vaccinees. After two AZD1222 doses, spike-specific TCR breadth and depth were significantly higher than at day 0 and than in MenACWY recipients. Nearly half of unique spike-specific TCRs reportedly recognized epitopes outside regions mutated in the B.1.351 and B.1.1.7 variants.

The CDR3 regions of human TCRbeta chains were subjected to immunosequencing. Regarding the original processing steps: TCRs in the repertoires were compared against a reference library of SARS-CoV-2-specific TCRs that had been generated with the MIRA antigen-specificity platform. Breadth meant the fraction of unique TCRs that were SARS-CoV-2-associated, whereas depth meant the fraction of total T cells that were SARS-CoV-2-associated. Each spike-specific TCR was assigned to its reactive spike region and to a CD4 or CD8 class using the MIRA data. Log10-transformed breadth and depth values were compared by one-way ANOVA with Sidak's multiple comparisons tests. In TCRdb, the immuneACCESS table is reduced to in-frame sequences with V and J assigned. These tables do not hold every clone; where another copy was compared, an unresolved V gene accounts for under half, and the others remain unexplained. Clone size and the V and J calls come from that table; the DNA yielded D and trimming. Here the sample has some 120,000 clones; around 92% occur a single time. The ten largest clones add up to 2.5% to 3.5% of the sample.

Of note for this clone: No cognate antigen has been identified for it. Base qualities are not recorded, but no much larger clone differs from it by a single base.

The sample's time point label, in plain terms: baseline before first vaccination. Vaccinee samples came from UK trials COV001 and COV002, including a single-blind randomized controlled phase 2/3 trial of AZD1222 (ChAdOx1 nCoV-19) in healthy adults. Trial participant PBMC samples were collected at day 0 and day 28 after the second dose for TCRbeta chain sequencing. The sample here was peripheral blood, taken on day 0 of AZD1222 vaccination. Recombination joined TRBV27 with TRBJ2-5, with TRBD2 as a weak D call on 5 bases. This receptor was obtained from an adult in good health. The CDR3 reads as follows: CASSRTLAFQETQYF. The DNA is as follows: TGTGCCAGCAGCCGAACCCTAGCCTTCCAAGAGACCCAGTACTTC.